The 20 T cell receptor beta chains reported below all come from one sample, sequenced in a study of T cell responses to AZD1222 COVID-19 vaccine. The method was immunoSEQ multiplex PCR; TCRdb's version includes in-frame clones alone and lacks a portion of them. The sample has 100,000 to 120,000 clones, about nine tenths seen once. This specimen consisted of peripheral blood, obtained on day 0 of AZD1222 vaccination. The receptors here all came from an adult in good health.

This chain links TRBV5-5 with TRBJ1-1, with D hard to call. Trimming took off 0 bases at V and 6 bases at J, with 9 bases between the two ends. The CDR3 has 13 amino acids. Germline V CDR1 and CDR2: SGHKS, YYEKEE (reference sequence). The chain's CDR3 is CASSLEGRAEAFF. The CDR3 DNA sequence: TGTGCCAGCAGCTTGGAAGGGAGGGCTGAAGCTTTCTTT.

The chain combines TRBV2 with TRBJ2-5, with D possibly matching TRBD2 (6 bases). The V end lost 4 bases, the J end lost 6 bases, and 9 bases lay between the germline ends. The CDR3 is 12 amino acids. Germline V CDR1 and CDR2: SNHLY, FYNNEI. The CDR3 DNA reads as TGTGCCAGCAGTGTGGGGGGAAAGACCCAGTACTTC. Translating gives CASSVGGKTQYF.

This clone showed up just a few times. The genes are TRBV3-1 (or the pseudogene TRBV3-2) and TRBJ1-1; D remains unclear. CDR1 and CDR2 (germline): LGHDT, YNNKEL (reference sequence). Trimming shortened V by 4 bases and J by 5 bases, and 11 bases separated the two germline ends. This CDR3 comprises 13 residues. DNA for the CDR3: TGTGCCAGCAGCCGCTTACAAGCTACTGAAGCTTTCTTT. Translation: CASSRLQATEAFF.

The chain carries TRBV7-9 and TRBJ1-1; D not resolved. From germline, CDR1 is SEHNR and CDR2 FQNEAQ (reference sequence). This CDR3 has 13 residues. V dropped 5 bases and J dropped 2 bases, with 9 bases sitting between them. In nucleotides, the CDR3 is TGTGCCAGCAGCCTCGGGAGTAACACTGAAGCTTTCTTT. Translating gives CASSLGSNTEAFF.

This chain uses TRBV5-1 with TRBJ1-5; D gene uncertain. Per the germline V gene, CDR1 is SGHRS and CDR2 is YFSETQ. The CDR3 loop spans 15 amino acids. V lost 4 bases and J lost 0, with 11 bases in between. In DNA form, the CDR3 reads TGCGCCAGCAGCCTCGGGCCTTTTAGCAATCAGCCCCAGCATTTT. It yields the protein CASSLGPFSNQPQHF.

On this clone itself: Other DNA sequences in this specimen translate into the identical CDR3. The chain recombines TRBV4-1 with TRBJ1-1; D gene ambiguous. Germline CDR1 and CDR2: MGHRA and YSYEKL. Trimming left V 1 base short and J 4 bases short, with 4 bases between. The CDR3 consists of 12 residues. The CDR3 here is CASSQVGTEAFF. The CDR3 DNA reads TGCGCCAGCAGCCAAGTAGGCACTGAAGCTTTCTTT.

V gene TRBV19 combines with J gene TRBJ2-1, with D uncertain. Looked up from germline, CDR1 is LNHDA and CDR2 is SQIVND (reference sequence). Trimming cost V 5 bases and J 7 bases, with 6 bases left between them. CDR3 size: 11 residues. CDR3 bases: TGTGCCAGTAGTCGTTGGAATGAGCAGTTCTTC. As protein: CASSRWNEQFF.

The V and J genes are TRBV5-4 and TRBJ1-3; TRBD1 might be the D (5 bases). The V end was cut by 7 bases, the J end by 2 bases, with 19 bases between. Germline CDR1 is SGHNT and CDR2 is YYREEE (reference sequence). The length of the CDR3 is 16 residues. The DNA for the CDR3 is TGTGCCAGCGGGACCGTCGATGGGCGTGCTGGAAACACCATATATTTT. Its protein is CASGTVDGRAGNTIYF.

The chain links TRBV5-4 to TRBJ2-7, with 9 bases aligning to TRBD2. In germline, CDR1 is SGHNT, CDR2 YYREEE (reference sequence). The CDR3 spans 15 residues. J was trimmed by 1 base and V by 4 bases; bases with no gene match: 6. The CDR3 loop reads CASSPGTSWSYEQYF. Here the CDR3 DNA reads TGTGCCAGCAGCCCGGGGACTAGCTGGTCCTACGAGCAGTACTTC.

This clone was detected only once. The CDR3 nucleotides are TGCGCCAGCAGCCAAGATCCTGGGTGGAATCAGCCCCAGCATTTT. It encodes CASSQDPGWNQPQHF. The rearrangement links TRBV4-1 to TRBJ1-5; D gene uncertain. The V and J ends lost 0 bases and 4 bases respectively, with 10 bases between them. The germline gives CDR1 MGHRA, CDR2 YSYEKL. This CDR3 is 15 amino acids long.

V usage is TRBV4-1 and J usage is TRBJ1-4; unclear D gene. Looked up from germline, CDR1 is MGHRA and CDR2 is YSYEKL. V was clipped by 0 bases and J by 5 bases, with 4 bases between them. The CDR3 has 13 residues. The DNA of the CDR3 is TGCGCCAGCAGCCAAGACCCGAATGAAAAACTGTTTTTT. It translates to CASSQDPNEKLFF.

The count of this clone is one. The chain uses TRBV3-1 (or the pseudogene TRBV3-2) and TRBJ2-7; D might be TRBD2 (6 bases). This CDR3 region has 16 residues. Trimming left V 1 base short and J 2 bases short, with 15 bases between. Germline loops: CDR1 LGHDT, CDR2 YNNKEL (reference sequence). The CDR3 DNA reads TGTGCCAGCAGCCAAGGGAGGGCCATCACACCCTACGAGCAGTACTTC. Translating gives CASSQGRAITPYEQYF.

This clone was found once. The chain links TRBV7-9 to TRBJ2-5; D call uncertain. CDR1 and CDR2 (germline): SEHNR, FQNEAQ (reference sequence). This CDR3 is 10 amino acids long. V gave up 5 bases and J gave up 9 bases, with 7 bases separating them. In DNA, the CDR3 is TGTGCCAGCAGCCCCGGATCCCAGTACTTC. This translates into CASSPGSQYF.

This CDR3 reads CASSPGPGEAFF. CDR3 bases: TGTGCCAGCAGCCCAGGGCCGGGGGAAGCTTTCTTT. The V gene is TRBV6-2 or TRBV6-3, the J gene TRBJ1-1, with D perhaps matching TRBD1 (5 bases). From germline, CDR1 is MNHEY and CDR2 SVGEGT. The CDR3 extends over 12 amino acids. V lost 6 bases to trimming and J lost 8 bases, with 13 bases between them.

The J gene is TRBJ2-5, the V gene TRBV4-2; TRBD2 might be the D (5 bases). V lost 1 base and J 0 bases, leaving 12 bases between the germline ends. Germline V lookup: CDR1 LGHNA, CDR2 YNFKEQ. CDR3 length: 16 residues. The CDR3 loop reads CASSQGSGVNQETQYF. In DNA, the CDR3 is TGTGCCAGCAGCCAAGGATCCGGGGTAAACCAAGAGACCCAGTACTTC.

This clone was found once. The rearrangement joins TRBV25-1 to TRBJ2-1; no reliable D call. Germline CDR1 is MGHDK and CDR2 is SYGVNS. CDR3 length: 15 residues. V gave up 6 bases and J gave up 3 bases, with 15 bases separating them. This CDR3 is CASSAESGSYNEQFF. The CDR3 DNA is TGTGCCAGCAGCGCGGAATCGGGCAGCTACAATGAGCAGTTCTTC.

This clone was seen a handful of times. The rearrangement links TRBV3-1 (or the pseudogene TRBV3-2) to TRBJ2-7; 10 bases agree with TRBD2. CDR1 is LGHDT and CDR2 is YNNKEL in the germline V gene (reference sequence). J gave up 3 bases and V 4 bases, and 3 bases lay outside the gene matches. The CDR3 is 14 amino acids. CDR3 region: CASSRRTSGYEQYF. In nucleotides, the CDR3 is TGTGCCAGCAGCCGAAGGACTAGCGGCTACGAGCAGTACTTC.

The chain couples TRBV27 to TRBJ1-4, with TRBD1 matching 8 bases. Per the germline V gene, CDR1 is MNHEY and CDR2 is SMNVEV (reference sequence). This CDR3 has 18 residues. With V trimmed by 1 base and J by 0 bases, 7 bases remained unmatched. CDR3 bases: TGTGCCAGCAGTTTATACAGGGGGAGGTCGGCAACTAATGAAAAACTGTTTTTT. Amino acids: CASSLYRGRSATNEKLFF.

V is TRBV19 and J is TRBJ2-5; D is uncertain. The germline V gene encodes CDR1 LNHDA and CDR2 SQIVND (reference sequence). The V end lost 4 bases, the J end lost 5 bases, and 14 bases lay between the germline ends. This CDR3 contains 14 residues. The CDR3 spells CASSNPGRAETQYF. Written as DNA, the CDR3 is TGTGCCAGTAGTAACCCGGGTAGGGCCGAGACCCAGTACTTC.

The chain is built from TRBV4-2 and TRBJ2-7, with D perhaps matching TRBD1 (6 bases). V was shortened by 3 bases and J by 2 bases, with 11 bases between the two germline ends. This CDR3 contains 14 residues. Per germline, CDR1 LGHNA and CDR2 YNFKEQ. Here the CDR3 DNA reads TGTGCCAGCAGCCACTCACAGGGCCCCTACGAGCAGTACTTC. Encoded protein: CASSHSQGPYEQYF.